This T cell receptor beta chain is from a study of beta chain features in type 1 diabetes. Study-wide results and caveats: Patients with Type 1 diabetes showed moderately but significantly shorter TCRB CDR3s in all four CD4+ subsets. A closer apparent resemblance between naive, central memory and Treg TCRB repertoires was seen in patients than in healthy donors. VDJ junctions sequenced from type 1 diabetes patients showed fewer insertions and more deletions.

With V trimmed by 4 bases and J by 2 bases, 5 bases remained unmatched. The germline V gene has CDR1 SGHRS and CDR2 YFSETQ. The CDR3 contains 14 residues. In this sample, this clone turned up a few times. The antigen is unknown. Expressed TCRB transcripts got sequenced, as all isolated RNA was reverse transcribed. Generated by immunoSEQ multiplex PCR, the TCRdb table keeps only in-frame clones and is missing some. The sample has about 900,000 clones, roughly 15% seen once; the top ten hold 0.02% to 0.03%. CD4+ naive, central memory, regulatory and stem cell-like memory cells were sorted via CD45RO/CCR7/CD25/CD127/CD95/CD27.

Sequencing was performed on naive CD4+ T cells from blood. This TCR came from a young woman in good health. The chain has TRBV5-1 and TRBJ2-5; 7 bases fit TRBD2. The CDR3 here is CASSRGLQQETQYF. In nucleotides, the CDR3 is TGCGCCAGCAGCCGGGGACTACAACAAGAGACCCAGTACTTC. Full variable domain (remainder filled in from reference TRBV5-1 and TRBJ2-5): KAGVTQTPRYLIKTRGQQVTLSCSPISGHRSVSWYQQTPGQGLQFLFEYFSETQRNKGNFPGRFSGRQFSNSRSEMNVSTLELGDSALYLCASSRGLQQETQYFGPGTRLLVL.